These T cell receptor beta chains were read from a single sample in a study of T-cell memory formation after mild COVID-19. TCRdb called the 5' RACE reads again in MiXCR, with one record for every CDR3 protein. The table lists around 250,000 distinct CDR3 sequences, approximately 16% of them singletons, with 22% in the top ten. Specimen: PBMCs or a T cell subset sorted from them (not recorded which). Receptors originate from a man aged 18 to 29 who had mild COVID-19 (a few samples of this study predate the infection). Cell type and time point are not known. The CDR3 runs from the conserved cysteine through the conserved F or W. A D gene is named only where the DNA matches it firmly. Expanded clones get a size class; other rows say once, few or many, or leave the size out.

>NA|TRBV4-2|TRBJ1-1|many
CASSQDSTATEAFF
TGTGCCAGCAGCCAAGATTCTACTGCTACTGAAGCTTTCTTT
>TRBD2|TRBV7-2|TRBJ2-3|many
CASSLGLAGGNTQYF
TGTGCCAGCAGCTTGGGACTAGCGGGGGGTAATACGCAGTATTTT
>TRBD1|TRBV9|TRBJ1-6|NA
CASSPTGGRGALHF
TGTGCCAGCAGCCCCACAGGGGGCAGGGGAGCCCTCCACTTT
>NA|TRBV5-1|TRBJ2-2|few
CASSLAPQGQGNTGELFF
TGCGCCAGCAGCTTGGCCCCCCAGGGGCAGGGGAACACCGGGGAGCTGTTTTTT
>TRBD1|TRBV10-3|TRBJ2-7|NA
CAISEFSDRGPDEQYF
TGTGCCATCAGTGAGTTTTCCGACAGGGGGCCCGACGAGCAGTACTTC
>NA|TRBV7-8|TRBJ2-2|few
CASSLEPPAGELFF
TGTGCCAGCAGCTTAGAACCCCCCGCCGGGGAGCTGTTTTTT
>NA|TRBV12-3/TRBV12-4|TRBJ2-3|NA
CASSRLRARSDTQYF
TGTGCCAGCAGTCGCTTGAGGGCTCGCTCAGATACGCAGTATTTT
>TRBD1|TRBV12-3/TRBV12-4|TRBJ1-5|NA
CASSSGQGNGQPQHF
TGTGCCAGCAGTTCGGGACAGGGGAACGGTCAGCCCCAGCATTTT
>NA|TRBV10-3|TRBJ2-1|NA
CAISELNSYDEQFF
TGTGCCATCAGTGAATTGAATAGCTACGATGAGCAGTTCTTC
>NA|TRBV7-2|TRBJ2-5|many
CASSFSGTETQYF
TGTGCCAGCAGCTTTAGCGGAACAGAGACCCAGTACTTC
>NA|TRBV6-6|TRBJ2-1|few
CASSYGGREFF
TGTGCCAGCAGTTACGGGGGACGGGAGTTCTTC
>NA|TRBV7-7|TRBJ1-4|NA
CASSLYQNEKLFF
TGTGCCAGCAGCTTATACCAGAATGAAAAACTGTTTTTT
>NA|TRBV9|TRBJ2-3|NA
CASSVHRGSTDTQYF
TGTGCCAGCAGCGTCCATAGGGGGTCCACAGATACGCAGTATTTT
>NA|TRBV10-2|TRBJ2-3|NA
CASSETSDTQYF
TGCGCCAGCAGTGAAACTAGTGATACGCAGTATTTT
>NA|TRBV6-2/TRBV6-3|TRBJ2-7|NA
CASSQVGEQYF
TGTGCCAGCAGCCAGGTCGGGGAGCAGTACTTC
>TRBD2|TRBV9|TRBJ2-7|few
CASSGGGTSPYEQYF
TGTGCCAGCAGCGGGGGAGGGACTAGCCCCTACGAGCAGTACTTC
>NA|TRBV4-1|TRBJ1-4|NA
CASSQVEGSEKLFF
TGCGCCAGCAGCCAAGTCGAGGGTAGTGAAAAACTGTTTTTT
>NA|TRBV5-1|TRBJ2-5|NA
CASSLDVQKTQETQYF
TGCGCCAGCAGCTTGGATGTTCAGAAAACCCAAGAGACCCAGTACTTC
>TRBD1|TRBV6-5|TRBJ1-4|once
CASSYRTSTGPNEKLFF
TGTGCCAGCAGTTACAGGACCTCGACAGGGCCTAATGAAAAACTGTTTTTT
>TRBD1|TRBV7-3|TRBJ2-1|few
CASRKDRGLNNEQFF
TGTGCCAGCAGGAAGGACAGGGGCTTAAACAATGAGCAGTTCTTC
>NA|TRBV7-2|TRBJ1-2|few
CASSLVEGGYGYTF
TGTGCCAGCAGCTTAGTGGAAGGGGGCTATGGCTACACCTTC
>NA|TRBV20-1|TRBJ1-5|few
CSARVRDRYQPQHF
TGCAGTGCTAGAGTCCGGGACCGATATCAGCCCCAGCATTTT
>NA|TRBV29-1|TRBJ2-7|NA
CSVLPRGGYEQYF
TGCAGCGTCCTACCCAGGGGTGGGTACGAGCAGTACTTC
>NA|TRBV27|TRBJ2-2|NA
CASSLVPGVTGELFF
TGTGCCAGCAGTTTAGTCCCAGGAGTCACCGGGGAGCTGTTTTTT
>TRBD1|TRBV3-1|TRBJ1-2|NA
CASSTQTGYGYTF
TGTGCCAGCAGCACCCAGACAGGGTATGGCTACACCTTC
>NA|TRBV4-3|TRBJ1-6|NA
CASSRDHSPLHF
TGCGCCAGCAGCCGGGACCACTCACCCCTCCACTTT
>NA|TRBV6-2/TRBV6-3|TRBJ2-7|few
CASSYTGPSYEQYF
TGTGCCAGCAGTTACACTGGGCCCTCCTACGAGCAGTACTTC
>NA|TRBV15|TRBJ1-6|few
CATSRDLGFSPLHF
TGTGCCACCAGCAGAGATTTGGGTTTTTCACCCCTCCACTTT
>TRBD1|TRBV6-5|TRBJ1-2|few
CASRRTGANYGYTF
TGTGCCAGCAGGCGGACAGGGGCTAACTATGGCTACACCTTC
>NA|TRBV4-3|TRBJ2-3|NA
CASTLATSGTDTQYF
TGCGCCAGCACCCTGGCTACGTCGGGCACAGATACGCAGTATTTT
>NA|TRBV11-3|TRBJ2-7|few
CASSPGHSYEQYF
TGTGCCAGCAGCCCGGGACACTCCTACGAGCAGTACTTC
>NA|TRBV5-1|TRBJ1-1|NA
CASSLASDNEAFF
TGCGCCAGCAGCTTGGCTTCTGACAATGAAGCTTTCTTT
>TRBD2|TRBV6-5|TRBJ2-3|NA
CASSLLAGGPGDTQYF
TGTGCCAGCAGTCTACTAGCGGGGGGGCCTGGAGATACGCAGTATTTT
>NA|TRBV12-3/TRBV12-4|TRBJ1-5|few
CASSFEGYQPQHF
TGTGCCAGCAGTTTTGAGGGATATCAGCCCCAGCATTTT
>NA|TRBV6-5|TRBJ2-7|NA
CASSYFSQSPYEQYF
TGTGCCAGCAGTTACTTTTCTCAGAGCCCCTACGAGCAGTACTTC
>NA|TRBV10-3|TRBJ2-4|few
CAISEDRENIQYF
TGTGCCATCAGTGAAGACAGAGAAAACATTCAGTACTTC
>NA|TRBV7-9|TRBJ2-3|few
CASFTGGRGGTDTQYF
TGTGCCAGCTTTACCGGGGGCAGGGGTGGCACAGATACGCAGTATTTT
>NA|TRBV5-1|TRBJ2-3|NA
CASSFRQAVTDTQYF
TGCGCCAGCAGCTTCCGACAGGCGGTCACAGATACGCAGTATTTT
>TRBD2|TRBV5-6|TRBJ2-6|NA
CASYPGWRGARSGANVLTF
TGTGCCAGCTACCCAGGATGGCGGGGGGCCCGCTCTGGGGCCAACGTCCTGACTTTC
>TRBD2|TRBV6-2/TRBV6-3|TRBJ2-7|few
CASSYTPGTSQSSYEQYF
TGTGCCAGCAGTTACACCCCTGGGACTAGCCAAAGCTCCTACGAGCAGTACTTC
>NA|TRBV28|TRBJ2-5|few
CASRTGHSGTQYF
TGTGCCAGCAGGACTGGACATTCGGGGACCCAGTACTTC
>NA|TRBV20-1|TRBJ2-7|once
CSARDQEQKYEKYF
TGCAGTGCTAGAGACCAAGAGCAGAAATACGAGAAGTACTTC
>NA|TRBV4-3|TRBJ2-2|many
CASSQETTGRINTGELFF
TGCGCCAGCAGCCAAGAAACTACAGGACGCATTAACACCGGGGAGCTGTTTTTT
>NA|TRBV4-2|TRBJ1-6|many
CASSQEEGQSSPLHF
TGTGCCAGCAGCCAAGAGGAGGGTCAGAGTTCACCCCTCCACTTT
>NA|TRBV7-2|TRBJ2-3|NA
CASSLTIKDTQYF
TGTGCCAGCAGCTTGACCATTAAGGATACGCAGTATTTT
>NA|TRBV7-3|TRBJ1-1|NA
CASSPRGGGTEAFF
TGTGCCAGCAGCCCCCGGGGGGGTGGCACTGAAGCTTTCTTT
>NA|TRBV27|TRBJ2-1|few
CASSRGGIGDNEQFF
TGTGCCAGCAGCCGGGGCGGAATTGGCGACAATGAGCAGTTCTTC
>NA|TRBV7-2|TRBJ1-4|NA
CASSLRQEVEKLFF
TGTGCCAGCAGCTTGAGGCAGGAAGTCGAAAAACTGTTTTTT
>NA|TRBV4-1|TRBJ1-5|few
CASSRGGGRERQPQHF
TGCGCCAGCAGCCGGGGAGGTGGGAGGGAACGGCAGCCCCAGCATTTT
>NA|TRBV7-3|TRBJ1-1|NA
CASSTRQRTEAFF
TGTGCCAGCAGCACGCGACAGAGGACTGAAGCTTTCTTT
>NA|TRBV6-6|TRBJ1-1|few
CASRGNTEAFF
TGTGCCAGCAGGGGAAACACTGAAGCTTTCTTT